This TCR beta chain was documented in a study of T-cell memory formation after mild COVID-19. Points from the study as a whole: Clones shrinking from day 15 to 85 showed even CD4/CD8 mixes; later expanders tilted CD4+.

Sample barcodes and UMIs were carried by the TCR alpha and TCR beta cDNA libraries that 5'RACE generated with constant-segment primers. One entry per CDR3 protein, called by TCRdb with MiXCR from the 5' RACE reads. The repertoire holds about 430,000 distinct CDR3 sequences, with around 17% as singletons. This clonotype was seen more than once but under ten times. Its antigen is unidentified. This CDR3 region has 14 residues. The germline V and J ends were trimmed by 2 bases and 0 bases, with 7 bases remaining between them. CDR1 is MNHNS and CDR2 is SASEGT in the germline V gene. The source of this sequence is a man aged 18 to 30 who had mild COVID-19 (a few samples of this study predate the infection). Cell type and time point are not known. The sequenced sample consisted of PBMCs or a T cell subset sorted from them (not recorded which). This rearrangement joins TRBV6-1 to TRBJ1-1; D uncertain. The CDR3, as DNA: TGTGCCAGCAGTGAATCGGGTTTGAACACTGAAGCTTTCTTT. Its protein is CASSESGLNTEAFF.